Listed here are 29 T cell receptor beta chains from one sample, sequenced in a study of a mutant IDH1 vaccine in newly diagnosed glioma. Time point given: baseline, week 1 (first vaccination visit). Documented treatment: pre-vaccination baseline after standard-of-care therapy. The repertoire was sequenced with immunoSEQ multiplex PCR; TCRdb's copy has only in-frame clones and lacks some. The profile covers around 99,000 clones, with around 80% appearing a single time and 7.5% taken by the ten largest. Specimen: PBMCs, collected from a glioma patient treated with radiotherapy, temozolomide or both. The origin of the receptors is a man aged 35 to 55 with glioma.

This clone was seen only once. The chain has TRBV19 and TRBJ2-5; 7 bases align to TRBD1. The CDR3 is made up of 15 amino acids. J was trimmed by 3 bases and V by 8 bases; bases with no gene match: 12. Germline CDR1 reads LNHDA; CDR2 reads SQIVND (reference sequence). CDR3 loop: CASSPTGWREETQYF. The CDR3 nucleotides read TGTGCCAGTTCTCCGACAGGGTGGCGGGAAGAGACCCAGTACTTC. Full variable domain (rest looked up from reference TRBV19 and TRBJ2-5): DGGITQSPKYLFRKEGQNVTLSCEQNLNHDAMYWYRQDPGQGLRLIYYSQIVNDFQKGDIAEGYSVSREKKESFPLTVTSAQKNPTAFYLCASSPTGWREETQYFGPGTRLLVL.

J is TRBJ2-3 and V is TRBV4-2; D gene uncertain. CDR3 length: 16 residues. Germline lookup yields CDR1 LGHNA and CDR2 YNFKEQ. V was trimmed by 0 bases and J by 6 bases, leaving 16 bases between them. CDR3 sequence (DNA): TGTGCCAGCAGCCAAGATAATGAAAAAGATGCGGATACGCAGTATTTT. It is translated as CASSQDNEKDADTQYF.

V is TRBV4-2 and J is TRBJ1-6; the D is unclear. Germline V CDR1 and CDR2: LGHNA, YNFKEQ. V shed 0 bases and J shed 6 bases, with 9 bases lying between them. The CDR3 has 15 residues. The CDR3 spells CASSQERRTNSPLHF. For the CDR3, the DNA is TGTGCCAGCAGCCAAGAAAGGAGGACTAATTCACCCCTCCACTTT.

The chain recombines TRBV15 with TRBJ2-1; D possibly corresponds to TRBD2 (7 bases). Germline CDR1 reads LNHNV; CDR2 reads YYDKDF (reference sequence). There are 15 residues in the CDR3. Trimming left V 3 bases short and J 6 bases short, with 15 bases between. Here the CDR3 reads CATSRGGALGNEQFF. CDR3 in DNA: TGTGCCACCAGCAGGGGGGGGGCCCTCGGCAATGAGCAGTTCTTC. The full variable domain, in which reference TRBV15 and TRBJ2-1 provide the parts outside the CDR3, is DAMVIQNPRYQVTQFGKPVTLSCSQTLNHNVMYWYQQKSSQAPKLLFHYYDKDFNNEADTPDNFQSRRPNTSFCFLDIRSPGLGDTAMYLCATSRGGALGNEQFFGPGTRLTVL.

J is TRBJ2-1 and V is TRBV5-5; possibly TRBD2 for D (6 bases). From germline, CDR1 is SGHKS and CDR2 YYEKEE (reference sequence). This CDR3 has 16 residues. Trimming took off 4 bases at V and 0 bases at J, with 14 bases between the two ends. This CDR3 is CASSATSTSSYNEQFF. As DNA, the CDR3 is TGTGCCAGCAGCGCGACTAGTACGAGCTCCTACAATGAGCAGTTCTTC.

CDR3 in DNA: TGTGCCAGCTCACCAATCGGAGGGGGCAATCAGCCCCAGCATTTT. Amino acids: CASSPIGGGNQPQHF. V and J are TRBV18 and TRBJ1-5; the D gene is possibly TRBD1 (5 bases). Germline CDR1 and CDR2: KGHSH and LQKENI. The CDR3 length is 15 residues. Trimming removed 2 bases from V and 2 bases from J, with 10 bases in between.

The chain links TRBV4-2 to TRBJ2-3, with a possible D match to TRBD2 (6 bases). Germline V gene sequence: CDR1 LGHNA, CDR2 YNFKEQ. V was pared by 8 bases and J by 7 bases, with 16 bases between. The CDR3 is made up of 13 amino acids. The CDR3 region has the DNA TGTGCCAGCTGGGGGGACGGCCTTAATACGCAGTATTTT. It translates to CASWGDGLNTQYF.

This clone was observed a handful of times. One end of the junction does not line up with germline, which may come from a read error. The rearrangement links TRBV18 to TRBJ2-1; 14 positions agree with TRBD2. The germline gives CDR1 KGHSH, CDR2 LQKENI. This CDR3 region has 16 residues. Written as DNA, the CDR3 is TGTGCCAGCTCTCCACGGACTAGCGGGAGGCTCGATGAGCAGTTCTTC. Its translation is CASSPRTSGRLDEQFF.

The chain carries TRBV2 and TRBJ2-3; D is possibly TRBD1 or TRBD2 (5 bases each). CDR1 is SNHLY, CDR2 FYNNEI, per germline. Trimming removed 2 bases at V and 4 bases at J, with 13 bases between. The CDR3 covers 15 residues. The CDR3 loop reads CASSELPRGSDTQYF. In nucleotides, the CDR3 is TGTGCCAGCAGTGAACTTCCGAGGGGTTCAGATACGCAGTATTTT.

The rearrangement joins TRBV19 to TRBJ2-3; TRBD1 is a possible D gene (6 bases). In germline, CDR1 is LNHDA, CDR2 SQIVND (reference sequence). V was cut by 3 bases and J by 9 bases, with 19 bases left in between. CDR3 length equals 15 residues. This CDR3 reads CASSMAFGTQGTQYF. CDR3 DNA sequence: TGTGCCAGTAGTATGGCGTTCGGGACCCAGGGGACGCAGTATTTT.

This clone showed up just a few times. This rearrangement joins TRBV11-2 to TRBJ2-7; D not resolved. Germline CDR1 SGHAT, CDR2 FQNNGV. The CDR3 length is 12 residues. V gave up 5 bases and J gave up 4 bases, with 9 bases separating them. The CDR3: CASSPHGYEQYF. In DNA, the CDR3 is TGTGCCAGCAGCCCACACGGGTACGAGCAGTACTTC.

In this sample, this clone turned up once. The rearrangement uses TRBV7-2 and TRBJ2-3; D ambiguous. CDR3 length: 14 residues. V gave up 1 base and J gave up 1 base, with 6 bases separating them. CDR1 is SGHTA, CDR2 FQGNSA, per germline. CDR3 loop: CASSLVAGTDTQYF. The DNA of the CDR3 is TGTGCCAGCAGCTTAGTGGCGGGCACAGATACGCAGTATTTT.

J is TRBJ2-5 and V is TRBV12-5; 8 nucleotides line up with TRBD1. The CDR3 length is 14 residues. CDR1 is LGHNT and CDR2 is FRNRAP in the germline V gene. The trim removed 3 bases at V and 5 bases at J, leaving 5 bases unmatched. The CDR3 DNA follows: TGTGCTAGTGGTTTATCGGACAGGGTGGAGACCCAGTACTTC. It translates to CASGLSDRVETQYF.

This clone occurred a few times. The V gene is TRBV9, the J gene TRBJ2-6; a weak D match, TRBD1 (6 bases). The germline V and J ends were trimmed by 2 bases and 0 bases, with 9 bases remaining between them. Looked up from germline, CDR1 is SGDLS and CDR2 is YYNGEE. The CDR3 loop spans 16 amino acids. The CDR3 region has the DNA TGTGCCAGCAGCGTTTCCAGGGGCTCTGGGGCCAACGTCCTGACTTTC. Its translation: CASSVSRGSGANVLTF.

The chain couples TRBV13 to TRBJ1-2; 10 nucleotides agree with TRBD1. V shed 6 bases and J 8 bases; nucleotides not matched to a gene: 9. Germline-derived CDR1 and CDR2 are PRHDT and FYEKMQ (reference sequence). The CDR3 consists of 14 residues. In DNA, the CDR3 is TGTGCCAGCAGTACGGACAGGGGGACGGGAGGCTACACCTTC. Protein sequence: CASSTDRGTGGYTF.

This clone appeared a few times. This rearrangement joins TRBV9 to TRBJ1-1; D uncertain. Trimming shortened V by 2 bases and J by 1 base, and 18 bases separated the two germline ends. Germline V gives CDR1 SGDLS, CDR2 YYNGEE. The CDR3 spans 17 residues. CDR3 loop: CASSVPSGGSGNTEAFF. The CDR3 DNA reads TGTGCCAGCAGCGTCCCCTCGGGAGGGAGTGGGAACACTGAAGCTTTCTTT.

This clone was found many times. The CDR3 nucleotides read TGCGCCAGCAGCCTACAGATGAACACCGGGGAGCTGTTTTTT. This translates into CASSLQMNTGELFF. The V gene is TRBV4-3, the J gene TRBJ2-2, with D unresolved. Trimming took 4 bases from V and 1 from J, leaving 7 bases between them. Germline V gene sequence: CDR1 LGHNA, CDR2 YSLEER. The CDR3 consists of 14 residues.

The chain joins TRBV7-9 to TRBJ2-3; D is perhaps TRBD1 (6 bases). V dropped 5 bases and J dropped 3 bases, with 18 bases sitting between them. CDR1 SEHNR and CDR2 FQNEAQ come from the germline V gene (reference sequence). This CDR3 is built from 16 residues. In DNA, the CDR3 is TGTGCCAGCAGCCCCACCCCGGGACACACGACAGATACGCAGTATTTT. The encoded protein is CASSPTPGHTTDTQYF.

The chain combines TRBV2 with TRBJ2-7; 9 bases align to TRBD1. The ends lost 9 bases at V and 5 bases at J; junction bases unmatched: 2. The germline gives CDR1 SNHLY, CDR2 FYNNEI. The CDR3 spans 11 residues. The CDR3 DNA sequence: TGTGCCAGACAGGGGGCGGACGAGCAGTACTTC. Translation gives CARQGADEQYF. The full variable domain, its missing parts supplied by reference TRBV2 and TRBJ2-7, is EPEVTQTPSHQVTQMGQEVILRCVPISNHLYFYWYRQILGQKVEFLVSFYNNEISEKSEIFDDQFSVERPDGSNFTLKIRSTKLEDSAMYFCARQGADEQYFGPGTRLTVT.

The J gene is TRBJ2-7, the V gene TRBV4-3, with 8 bases aligning to TRBD2. Germline-derived CDR1 and CDR2 are LGHNA and YSLEER. The CDR3 sequence is 18 residues long. Trimming removed 0 bases from V and 5 bases from J; junction bases left unmatched: 15. CDR3 in amino acids: CASSQEAFGGVRSHEQYF. DNA of the CDR3: TGCGCCAGCAGCCAAGAGGCATTCGGGGGGGTAAGGTCCCACGAGCAGTACTTC.

Notes on this clone: The junction does not match germline at one end; this may be a read error. This chain joins TRBV28 and TRBJ1-5; 7 bases line up with TRBD1. The CDR3 has 15 amino acids. Germline V CDR1 and CDR2: MDHEN, SYDVKM. CDR3 sequence: CASSRTGVSNQPQHF. CDR3 nucleotide sequence: TGTGCCAGCAGTAGGACAGGAGTTAGCAACCAGCCCCAGCATTTT.

The rearrangement joins TRBV6-4 to TRBJ2-5; 12 bases match TRBD2. CDR3 length: 15 amino acids. Germline loops: CDR1 MRHNA, CDR2 SNTAGT. V lost 6 bases and J lost 4; bases outside the gene matches: 6. The CDR3 here is CASSPSGGAGETQYF. Written as DNA, the CDR3 is TGTGCCAGCAGCCCTAGCGGGGGGGCTGGAGAGACCCAGTACTTC.

The V and J genes are TRBV7-9 and TRBJ2-7; D is possibly TRBD2 (5 bases). Germline CDR1 and CDR2: SEHNR and FQNEAQ (reference sequence). CDR3 length equals 14 residues. The V and J ends lost 0 bases and 3 bases respectively, with 9 bases between them. DNA of the CDR3: TGTGCCAGCAGCTTAGCGGGAGTTCTCTACGAGCAGTACTTC. Amino acids: CASSLAGVLYEQYF.

The chain has TRBV11-2 and TRBJ1-2, with 10 bases that match TRBD1. The CDR3 length is 15 residues. Germline CDR1 is SGHAT and CDR2 is FQNNGV. V shed 4 bases and J 4 bases; nucleotides not matched to a gene: 6. In DNA, the CDR3 is TGTGCCAGCAGCTGGGGACAGGGGAGTCCCTATGGCTACACCTTC. Translating it yields CASSWGQGSPYGYTF.

The chain employs TRBV4-3 and TRBJ1-4; tentatively, D is TRBD1 (6 bases). The CDR3 has 15 residues. Germline lookup yields CDR1 LGHNA and CDR2 YSLEER. V lost 0 bases to trimming and J lost 7 bases, with 12 bases between them. The CDR3 protein is CASSQEGGVREKLFF. The DNA of the CDR3 is TGCGCCAGCAGCCAAGAAGGGGGGGTTCGTGAAAAACTGTTTTTT.

This chain links TRBV19 with TRBJ2-7; maybe TRBD1 (6 bases). This CDR3 contains 13 residues. Germline V gene lookup returns CDR1 LNHDA and CDR2 SQIVND (reference sequence). V was shortened by 2 bases and J by 3 bases, with 8 bases between the two germline ends. The CDR3 is CASSIIGGYEQYF. The CDR3 nucleotides read TGTGCCAGTAGTATAATAGGGGGCTACGAGCAGTACTTC.

CDR3 region: CASSQSTRSDEQFF. DNA of the CDR3: TGTGCCAGCAGTCAGTCGACTAGGAGTGATGAGCAGTTCTTC. The chain combines TRBV28 with TRBJ2-1; weak D call: TRBD2 (6 bases). V lost 5 bases and J lost 8, with 16 bases in between. This CDR3 has 14 amino acids. Germline CDR1 MDHEN, CDR2 SYDVKM.

In its sample, this clone was seen a few times. This rearrangement joins TRBV21-1 to TRBJ1-4; TRBD1, the D gene given by the table, was not confirmed from the DNA. TRBV21-1 has pseudogene status. The CDR3 contains 12 residues. CDR3 in amino acids: CASSKKGFKLFF. Written as DNA, the CDR3 is TGTGCCAGCAGCAAAAAGGGGTTTAAACTGTTTTTT.

Only a few counts were recorded for this clone. V is TRBV14 and J is TRBJ2-2; 11 bases map to TRBD1. With 1 base clipped from V and 2 bases from J, the junction kept 0 bases outside the gene matches. The CDR3 contains 16 residues. Per germline, CDR1 SGHDN and CDR2 FVKESK. The CDR3 protein is CASSQGTGGNTGELFF. For the CDR3, the DNA is TGTGCCAGCAGCCAAGGGACAGGGGGCAACACCGGGGAGCTGTTTTTT.